The rows below give T cell receptor beta chains drawn from one sample of a study of blood T cells in healthy people across ages. TCRdb used MiXCR to reprocess the 5' RACE reads, holding one entry per CDR3 protein. The sample shows hundreds of thousands of distinct CDR3 sequences, 45% to 50% of them seen only once. The sequencing input was blood. These receptors all stem from a woman aged 60 to 75 in good health. Both conserved end residues are part of each CDR3. Fields, in order: clone size, J gene, V gene, D gene, CDR3 DNA, CDR3 protein. A D gene is named only where the DNA matches it firmly. Not every row has a clone size; where given, it reads once, few, many or a size class.

few TRBJ1-4 TRBV20-1 - TGCAGTGCTCGAACGGCAGCAAAACTGTTTTTT CSARTAAKLFF
- TRBJ1-2 TRBV12-3/TRBV12-4 TRBD1 TGTGCCAGCAGTCGTGGGGACAGGGGGCGACTTGCTTATGGCTACACCTTC CASSRGDRGRLAYGYTF
- TRBJ2-5 TRBV7-2 - TGTGCCAGCAGCTTAGTAACAGAACAGCAGTACTTC CASSLVTEQQYF
- TRBJ2-7 TRBV10-3 - TGTGCCATCAGTGATAGGGTAAACAATCCAAATGAGCAGTACTTC CAISDRVNNPNEQYF
- TRBJ2-6 TRBV10-3 - TGTGCCATCATGCGGGACGAGGGGGCCAACGTCCTGACTTTC CAIMRDEGANVLTF
- TRBJ2-7 TRBV7-2 - TGTGCCAGCAGCTTAGCGAGGAACGTCTACGAGCAGTACTTC CASSLARNVYEQYF
- TRBJ2-2 TRBV24-1 - TGTGCCACCAGTGGCGGGGTCAGGACCGGGGAGCTGTTTTTT CATSGGVRTGELFF
- TRBJ2-5 TRBV9 - TGTGCCAGCAGCTCCCCGCGTGAGGGGGCGCATCGGGGGCAGTACTTC CASSSPREGAHRGQYF
- TRBJ2-7 TRBV20-1 - TGCAGTGCTAGCCGGGTCCACTCCTACGAGCAGTACTTC CSASRVHSYEQYF
- TRBJ2-3 TRBV29-1 - TGCAGCGCCGATACTAGCACAGATACGCAGTATTTT CSADTSTDTQYF
- TRBJ2-4 TRBV18 TRBD2 TGCGCCAGCTCACGGACTAGGGGAGAAAACATTCAGTACTTC CASSRTRGENIQYF
- TRBJ2-2 TRBV27 - TGTGCCAGCAGTTGGGGGCAGGCCGGGGAGCTGTTTTTT CASSWGQAGELFF
- TRBJ1-1 TRBV7-9 TRBD1 TGTGCCAGCAGCTTATGGGCAGGGGGGCGTGATACTGAAGCTTTCTTT CASSLWAGGRDTEAFF
- TRBJ1-2 TRBV7-9 - TGTGCCAGCAGTTTAGACGACTGGAGGCTCGAGGGCTACACCTTC CASSLDDWRLEGYTF
- TRBJ2-5 TRBV9 TRBD1 TGTGCCAGCAGCGTAGGACAGGGCAGGAGGTACCAAGAGACCCAGTACTTC CASSVGQGRRYQETQYF
- TRBJ2-3 TRBV7-9 - TGTGCCAGCAGCCCGTCCTACAGGGGCACAGATACGCAGTATTTT CASSPSYRGTDTQYF
many TRBJ2-6 TRBV7-3 - TGTGCCAGCAGCTCCACAGATGTCCTGACTTTC CASSSTDVLTF
- TRBJ2-3 TRBV20-1 TRBD2 TGCAGTGCTCCCCGGGGGGCAGATACGCAGTATTTT CSAPRGADTQYF
- TRBJ2-7 TRBV3-1 TRBD1 TGTGCCAGCGGACAGGCAGCCTCCTACGAGCAGTACTTC CASGQAASYEQYF
- TRBJ2-7 TRBV29-1 - TGCAGCGTTGAAGATTCCAAAGGGGTGGGCGAGCAGTACTTC CSVEDSKGVGEQYF
- TRBJ2-3 TRBV4-3 TRBD2 TGCGCCAGCAGCCAAGTCAATATCGGACTAGCGTTGAATACGCAGTATTTT CASSQVNIGLALNTQYF
few TRBJ2-6 TRBV24-1 TRBD1 TGTGCCACCAGTGATTCAAGGGGGCTTGGGGCCAACGTCCTGACTTTC CATSDSRGLGANVLTF
once TRBJ1-1 TRBV28 - TGTGCCAGCAGTTGGATAATCAGGGTAAACACTGAAGCTTTCTTT CASSWIIRVNTEAFF
- TRBJ2-7 TRBV4-3 - TGCGCCAGCAGCCAAATAGCCAGTCACGACTACGAGCAGTACTTC CASSQIASHDYEQYF
- TRBJ2-1 TRBV6-6 TRBD1 TGTGCCAGCAGACTACCCACAGGGGGTTTAGTCAATGAGCAGTTCTTC CASRLPTGGLVNEQFF
many TRBJ2-3 TRBV9 - TGTGCCAGCAGCGACGGCTATGCCCCAGATACGCAGTATTTT CASSDGYAPDTQYF
- TRBJ2-3 TRBV7-2 - TGTGCCAGCAAAACTGAAATGGGGCGGGATACGCAGTATTTT CASKTEMGRDTQYF
- TRBJ1-2 TRBV2 - TGTGCCAGCAGTGACACCCCGCGGGACCTCTATGGCTACACCTTC CASSDTPRDLYGYTF
few TRBJ2-5 TRBV9 - TGTGCCAGCAGCTCAGGGAGTTACCAAGAGACCCAGTACTTC CASSSGSYQETQYF
few TRBJ1-5 TRBV18 TRBD1 TGTGCCAGCTCACCAGGACAGGGGGCCCTTTGGCCCCAGCATTTT CASSPGQGALWPQHF
- TRBJ2-7 TRBV7-2 - TGTGCCAGCAGCTTGGGACTTCCAACCTACGAGCAGTACTTC CASSLGLPTYEQYF
few TRBJ2-7 TRBV7-6 TRBD1 TGTGCCAGCAGCCGAGGACAGGCTAATGAGCAGTACTTC CASSRGQANEQYF
- TRBJ1-1 TRBV12-3/TRBV12-4 - TGTGCCAGCAGTTTCTCACTAGGGCAACCTGAAGCTTTCTTT CASSFSLGQPEAFF
- TRBJ2-5 TRBV6-1 - TGTGCCAGCAACCGAGGCAGTACGGCCCAAGAGACCCAGTACTTC CASNRGSTAQETQYF
- TRBJ1-2 TRBV6-2/TRBV6-3 - TGTGCCAGCAGTTCCTTCCGGACCGGCTATGGCTACACCTTC CASSSFRTGYGYTF
- TRBJ2-7 TRBV20-1 - TGCAGTGCTAGTACCGTTGCCGGTGAGCAGTACTTC CSASTVAGEQYF
- TRBJ2-5 TRBV7-7 - TGTGCCGGCAGCTTAGTTCAGGGAGAGACCCAGTACTTC CAGSLVQGETQYF
- TRBJ1-4 TRBV4-3 - TGCGCCAGCAGCCTGTCCCAGTCCCCTAAGGAAGAAAAACTGTTTTTT CASSLSQSPKEEKLFF
- TRBJ1-3 TRBV5-1 TRBD1 TGCGCCAGCAGCTATCGACAGGGAAGGGTATACACCATATATTTT CASSYRQGRVYTIYF
- TRBJ2-7 TRBV7-2 TRBD2 TGTGCCAGCAGCTCGGGGAGAGCGGGACGAACCTACGAGCAGTACTTC CASSSGRAGRTYEQYF
- TRBJ2-7 TRBV10-3 - TGTGCCATCAGGTACCAGGGGAGGGTGAACGAGCAGTACTTC CAIRYQGRVNEQYF
- TRBJ2-1 TRBV2 TRBD2 TGTGCCAGCGGAAGACTAGCGGGGACCGACAATGAGCAGTTCTTC CASGRLAGTDNEQFF
- TRBJ2-3 TRBV9 TRBD1 TGTGCCAGCAGCGTAGTAGGACAGGGGAGCGCAGATACGCAGTATTTT CASSVVGQGSADTQYF
few TRBJ1-2 TRBV12-3/TRBV12-4 - TGTGCCAGCAGTCCCGACAGTGAGTTCTATGGCTACACCTTC CASSPDSEFYGYTF
- TRBJ2-5 TRBV12-3/TRBV12-4 - TGTGCCAGCCGAATAGGGGACTTAGGGACCCAGTACTTC CASRIGDLGTQYF
- TRBJ2-4 TRBV20-1 - TGCAGTGCTAGAGTCGGGCAGAAAAACATTCAGTACTTC CSARVGQKNIQYF
few TRBJ2-5 TRBV6-1 TRBD2 TGTGCCAGCAGTACCCCGACTAGCGGGAGGGCCTTTGAGACCCAGTACTTC CASSTPTSGRAFETQYF
few TRBJ2-5 TRBV7-9 - TGTGCCAGCAGCTTAATTGGAAGTACAGGGGAGACCCAGTACTTC CASSLIGSTGETQYF
- TRBJ1-1 TRBV4-1 TRBD1 TGCGCCAGCAGCCATCCTCCGGGACAGGGCGCTTCTGAAGCTTTCTTT CASSHPPGQGASEAFF
once TRBJ1-4 TRBV2 - TGTGCCAGCTCCTTGGACCCTAGGGAAAAACTGTTTTTT CASSLDPREKLFF
- TRBJ1-2 TRBV5-1 TRBD1 TGCGCCAGCAGCTTGGGCGGGACAGGATCTAACTATGGCTACACCTTC CASSLGGTGSNYGYTF
- TRBJ2-7 TRBV13 - TGTGCCAGCAGACCCATAGGCAGCTCCTACGAGCAGTACTTC CASRPIGSSYEQYF
- TRBJ1-6 TRBV6-2/TRBV6-3 TRBD1 TGTGCCAGCCGTGGACAGGGGAAGGATTCACCCCTCCACTTT CASRGQGKDSPLHF